One sample yielded the 15 T cell receptor beta chains listed below, sequenced in a study of cytomegalovirus exposure and HLA in healthy donors. Primers: 60 Vbeta forward and 13 Jbeta reverse. The table came from immunoSEQ multiplex PCR; TCRdb's copy has only in-frame clones and leaves some out. Of roughly 140,000 clones listed, approximately 80% are singletons. Input material: PBMCs. The receptors stem from a woman younger than 35 in good health and CMV-seropositive.

This clone has just a few counts. The CDR3 here is CSARSVYEQYF. CDR3 in DNA: TGCAGTGCTAGGTCCGTATACGAGCAGTACTTC. This chain links TRBV20-1 with TRBJ2-7; the D is unclear. Trimming removed 3 bases from V and 4 bases from J, with 7 bases in between. Germline CDR1 and CDR2: DFQATT and SNEGSKA (reference sequence). The CDR3 consists of 11 residues.

This clone has only a few counts. This chain links TRBV15 with TRBJ1-6, with a weak D call TRBD1 (5 bases). Trimming removed 5 bases from V and 8 bases from J, with 10 bases in between. The CDR3 covers 13 residues. CDR1 is LNHNV and CDR2 is YYDKDF in the germline V gene (reference sequence). In DNA form, the CDR3 reads TGTGCCACCAGCTTGTCCAGGGATTCACCCCTCCACTTT. Encoded protein: CATSLSRDSPLHF.

The chain employs TRBV21-1 and TRBJ2-1; the tabulated D call, TRBD2, remains unverified against the DNA. TRBV21-1 is labeled a pseudogene. CDR3 length equals 17 residues. The CDR3 region has the DNA TGTGCCAGCAGCAAATTGGGACTAGCGGGGGAATACAATGAGCAGTTCTTC. Translating gives CASSKLGLAGEYNEQFF.

This clone has only a few counts. V usage is TRBV7-2 and J usage is TRBJ1-1; weak D call: TRBD1 (5 bases). Between the trimmed V and J ends, which lost 2 bases and 0 bases, there was a span of 19 bases. The CDR3 loop spans 18 amino acids. Germline CDR1 and CDR2: SGHTA and FQGNSA. The CDR3 nucleotides read TGTGCCAGCAGCTTACGTCTGACAGCCAATTTCATGAACACTGAAGCTTTCTTT. Translated: CASSLRLTANFMNTEAFF.

Worth noting for this clone: This specimen includes other DNA sequences encoding the same CDR3. V and J are TRBV6-6 and TRBJ2-5; D remains ambiguous. The CDR3 runs to 12 residues. V shed 0 bases and J shed 5 bases, with 4 bases lying between them. The germline gives CDR1 MNHNY, CDR2 SVGAGI (reference sequence). CDR3 in amino acids: CASSYSRETQYF. CDR3 in DNA: TGTGCCAGCAGTTACTCCCGGGAGACCCAGTACTTC.

This clone was detected only a few times. This chain connects TRBV9 to TRBJ1-2; TRBD1 agrees at 7 bases. The CDR3 covers 15 residues. J was trimmed by 5 bases and V by 3 bases; bases with no gene match: 10. From germline, CDR1 is SGDLS and CDR2 YYNGEE. The CDR3 bases are TGTGCCAGCAGCGCCACAACAGGGGCCGGGTATGGCTACACCTTC. Translated: CASSATTGAGYGYTF.

This clone was found a few times. V gene TRBV6-1 combines with J gene TRBJ2-7, with 7 bases fitting TRBD1. The CDR3 is 15 amino acids. The V gene's germline CDR1 is MNHNS and CDR2 SASEGT. The junction had 11 bases not matched to a gene; V was cut back by 6 bases and J by 3 bases. The CDR3: CASRFLGDSVYEQYF. Written as DNA, the CDR3 is TGTGCCAGCAGGTTTCTCGGGGACAGTGTCTACGAGCAGTACTTC.

The chain combines TRBV5-4 with TRBJ1-6; 10 bases are shared with TRBD1. CDR1 and CDR2 (germline): SGHNT, YYREEE (reference sequence). J was trimmed by 11 bases and V by 0 bases; bases with no gene match: 5. This CDR3 region has 15 residues. CDR3 in DNA: TGTGCCAGCAGCTTGGTGGGACAGGGGACTGCACCCCTCCACTTT. Translating gives CASSLVGQGTAPLHF.

The chain links TRBV5-8 to TRBJ1-1, with TRBD1 matching 8 bases. In germline, CDR1 is SGHTS, CDR2 YDEGEE. Losses at the gene ends were 5 bases for V and 0 bases for J; bases not matched to a gene: 6. The CDR3 extends over 15 amino acids. In nucleotides, the CDR3 is TGTGCCAGCAGACCCGGACAGGGTTTGAACACTGAAGCTTTCTTT. Protein product: CASRPGQGLNTEAFF.

This chain connects TRBV5-1 to TRBJ1-3; D not resolved. Germline V gives CDR1 SGHRS, CDR2 YFSETQ. V lost 2 bases and J 4 bases, leaving 10 bases between the germline ends. This CDR3 comprises 14 residues. In nucleotides, the CDR3 is TGCGCCAGCAGCTTCGGGGTGACCGGAAACACCATATATTTT. Protein: CASSFGVTGNTIYF.

The chain couples TRBV2 to TRBJ2-7; possible D gene TRBD2, 6 bases. V gave up 6 bases and J gave up 3 bases, with 21 bases separating them. CDR1 SNHLY and CDR2 FYNNEI come from the germline V gene. This CDR3 region has 16 residues. The CDR3 region is CASRYAGRGSGYEQYF. For the CDR3, the DNA is TGTGCCAGCAGATATGCCGGACGGGGGAGTGGCTACGAGCAGTACTTC.

The chain has TRBV2 and TRBJ1-6; D remains ambiguous. CDR3 length: 15 residues. With 6 bases removed from V and 2 bases from J, the gap between germline ends came to 11 bases. Germline values: CDR1 SNHLY, CDR2 FYNNEI. CDR3 nucleotides: TGTGCCAGCAGCCCCGTCGGGACCTATAATTCACCCCTCCACTTT. Amino acid sequence: CASSPVGTYNSPLHF.

The chain joins TRBV29-1 to TRBJ2-3; D gene uncertain. This CDR3 is built from 13 residues. Trimming shortened V by 7 bases and J by 5 bases, and 16 bases separated the two germline ends. Germline values: CDR1 SQVTM, CDR2 ANQGSEA. The CDR3 nucleotides read TGCAGCGCCCTTTTTCCTTCGGTAGATACGCAGTATTTT. It yields the protein CSALFPSVDTQYF.

In DNA form, the CDR3 reads TGTGCCAGCAGCTTAGTACCCGACAGGGGCTATCAGCCCCAGCATTTT. This sequence encodes CASSLVPDRGYQPQHF. The V and J genes are TRBV11-3 and TRBJ1-5, with 8 nucleotides matching TRBD1. After removal of 1 base from V and 5 bases from J, the junction contained 7 bases not matched to a gene. CDR3 size: 16 residues. Germline lookup yields CDR1 SGHNT and CDR2 YENEEA.

This clone was seen a single time. The rearrangement joins TRBV6-6 to TRBJ2-5, with 7 bases identical to TRBD1. Germline-derived CDR1 and CDR2 are MNHNY and SVGAGI (reference sequence). The CDR3 covers 15 residues. The V and J ends lost 5 bases and 1 base, in that order; junction bases with no gene match: 7. The CDR3 DNA follows: TGTGCCAGCAGTCCCCTCCGGACAGGCCAAGAGACCCAGTACTTC. It yields the protein CASSPLRTGQETQYF.